The 17 T cell receptor beta chains below all came from one sample that was sequenced in a study of neoadjuvant anti-PD-1 for oral cavity cancer. TCRdb's copy holds only in-frame clones and misses some; the assay was immunoSEQ multiplex PCR. The sample lists fewer than 70,000 clones; approximately 79% were seen once. Source: PBMCs, taken before nivolumab (anti-PD-1) treatment. All receptors come from a person aged 35 to 85 with oral cavity squamous cell carcinoma.

This chain links TRBV7-2 with TRBJ1-3; 10 nucleotides line up with TRBD1. There are 17 residues in the CDR3. The J segment lost 0 bases and the V segment lost 4 bases, leaving 6 bases of the junction unmatched. CDR1 is SGHTA and CDR2 is FQGNSA in the germline V gene. The CDR3 DNA follows: TGTGCCAGCAGCTCGGGACAGGGGCTCCTCTCTGGAAACACCATATATTTT. Encoded protein: CASSSGQGLLSGNTIYF.

This clone was observed a handful of times. The chain joins TRBV9 to TRBJ1-4; 7 bases align to TRBD1. J lost 1 base, V lost 2 bases, and 5 bases had no gene match. CDR3 length: 16 residues. Per the germline V gene, CDR1 is SGDLS and CDR2 is YYNGEE. CDR3 amino acids: CASSVRQGVTNEKLFF. The CDR3 nucleotides read TGTGCCAGCAGCGTTCGACAGGGAGTAACTAATGAAAAACTGTTTTTT.

The DNA for the CDR3 is TGTGCCAGTAGTGGATCACAGGGCCCCCTAATGGAGCAGTACTTC. Translating it yields CASSGSQGPLMEQYF. The chain has TRBV19 and TRBJ2-7; D possibly corresponds to TRBD1 (6 bases). The CDR3 contains 15 residues. V was shortened by 5 bases and J by 7 bases, with 21 bases between the two germline ends. The germline V gene encodes CDR1 LNHDA and CDR2 SQIVND (reference sequence).

V gene TRBV5-6 combines with J gene TRBJ1-1; TRBD1 aligns across 9 bases. Germline values: CDR1 SGHDT, CDR2 YYEEEE. The CDR3 has 16 residues. With 4 bases clipped from V and 5 bases from J, the junction kept 12 bases outside the gene matches. In nucleotides, the CDR3 is TGTGCCAGCAGCCCCCGGGACAGGGTAATGGGGACTGAAGCTTTCTTT. Amino acids: CASSPRDRVMGTEAFF.

V usage is TRBV13 and J usage is TRBJ2-1; D might be TRBD2 (5 bases). The CDR3 is 14 residues long. The V gene lost 5 bases and the J gene lost 0 bases, with 8 bases spanning the gap. Germline lookup yields CDR1 PRHDT and CDR2 FYEKMQ (reference sequence). Written as DNA, the CDR3 is TGTGCCAGCAGCGCCCGGGGCTCCTACAATGAGCAGTTCTTC. Its translation is CASSARGSYNEQFF.

As DNA, the CDR3 is TGTGCCAGTAGTCCCAAAGGCCCAGGGTTGGGATCACCCCTCCACTTT. Translated: CASSPKGPGLGSPLHF. This chain joins TRBV19 and TRBJ1-6; the D gene is possibly TRBD1 (5 bases). Per the germline V gene, CDR1 is LNHDA and CDR2 is SQIVND (reference sequence). The CDR3 has 16 amino acids. The V end was cut by 5 bases, the J end by 10 bases, with 21 bases between.

This clone occurred a few times. V gene TRBV10-3 combines with J gene TRBJ2-1; D gene uncertain. The CDR3 runs to 13 residues. Trimming stripped 4 bases from V and 4 bases from J, with 8 bases between. The germline V gene encodes CDR1 ENHRY and CDR2 SYGVKD. CDR3 sequence reads: CAISAGMYNEQFF. CDR3 DNA sequence: TGTGCCATCAGTGCTGGGATGTACAATGAGCAGTTCTTC.

The chain has TRBV30 and TRBJ1-1, with 7 bases fitting TRBD1. V lost 7 bases and J lost 11; bases outside the gene matches: 19. Germline lookup yields CDR1 GTSNPN and CDR2 SVGIG (reference sequence). The CDR3 spans 14 residues. The CDR3 spells CALGGQTSSFFAFF. The CDR3 nucleotides are TGTGCCTTGGGGGGACAGACATCCTCCTTTTTTGCTTTCTTT. Full variable domain (remainder filled in from reference TRBV30 and TRBJ1-1): SQTIHQWPATLVQPVGSPLSLECTVEGTSNPNLYWYRQAAGRGLQLLFYSVGIGQISSEVPQNLSASRPQDRQFILSSKKLLLSDSGFYLCALGGQTSSFFAFFGQGTRLTVV.

The chain employs TRBV4-1 and TRBJ1-6; D is possibly TRBD1 (5 bases). This CDR3 is 17 amino acids long. Trimming stripped 2 bases from V and 7 bases from J, with 18 bases between. Germline assignment: CDR1 MGHRA and CDR2 YSYEKL. This CDR3 is CASSQFRPGLINSPLHF. As DNA, the CDR3 is TGCGCCAGCAGCCAATTCAGACCGGGACTGATCAATTCACCCCTCCACTTT.

For this clone: At the DNA level, this CDR3 is encoded by other sequences in the same sample as well. The rearrangement uses TRBV11-3 and TRBJ1-3; 9 nucleotides agree with TRBD1. The length of the CDR3 is 15 residues. Germline-derived CDR1 and CDR2 are SGHNT and YENEEA. V lost 5 bases and J lost 2; bases outside the gene matches: 4. The CDR3 DNA reads TGTGCCAGCAGCCCGGGACAGGGTCCTGGAAACACCATATATTTT. It translates to CASSPGQGPGNTIYF.

V usage is TRBV6-1 and J usage is TRBJ1-6; 10 positions agree with TRBD1. Germline loops: CDR1 MNHNS, CDR2 SASEGT. The CDR3 runs 15 residues. The junction had 7 bases not matched to a gene; V was cut back by 6 bases and J by 8 bases. Here the CDR3 DNA reads TGTGCCAGCAGGGGGTGGGACAGGGGTGATTCACCCCTCCACTTT. It encodes CASRGWDRGDSPLHF.

The rearrangement links TRBV12-5 to TRBJ1-5; 8 bases align to TRBD1. CDR3 length equals 14 residues. Per germline, CDR1 LGHNT and CDR2 FRNRAP. V shed 6 bases and J 7 bases; nucleotides not matched to a gene: 8. The chain's CDR3 is CASGGGQVEQPQHF. The CDR3 nucleotides read TGTGCTAGTGGGGGGGGACAGGTCGAACAGCCCCAGCATTTT.

This clone counts as medium-sized (0.01 to 0.1%). The V and J genes are TRBV29-1 and TRBJ1-1, with TRBD1 identical over 7 bases. The CDR3 covers 14 residues. The V gene end was trimmed by 7 bases and the J gene end by 7 bases; junction bases not matched to a gene: 15. Looked up from germline, CDR1 is SQVTM and CDR2 is ANQGSEA. CDR3 sequence reads: CSAGSGRGGFEAFF. In DNA form, the CDR3 reads TGCAGCGCAGGATCAGGCAGGGGGGGCTTTGAAGCTTTCTTT.

The rearrangement joins TRBV19 to TRBJ2-3; TRBD2 matches 11 bases. The CDR3 spans 16 residues. V dropped 4 bases and J dropped 0; count of bases not matched to a gene: 3. Per the germline V gene, CDR1 is LNHDA and CDR2 is SQIVND (reference sequence). CDR3 region: CASSTLAGGSTDTQYF. CDR3 DNA: TGTGCCAGTAGTACCTTAGCGGGGGGGAGCACAGATACGCAGTATTTT.

This chain joins TRBV9 and TRBJ2-1, with TRBD1 matching 9 bases. CDR1 is SGDLS, CDR2 YYNGEE, per germline. CDR3 length: 15 amino acids. J lost 9 bases, V lost 0 bases, and 7 bases had no gene match. The CDR3 loop is CASSVVGQGHGEQFF. The CDR3 nucleotides read TGTGCCAGCAGCGTAGTGGGACAGGGCCACGGTGAGCAGTTCTTC.

This clone has a handful of counts. The chain carries TRBV7-2 and TRBJ1-6, with no clear D. The CDR3 length is 15 residues. The germline CDR1 and CDR2 sequences are SGHTA and FQGNSA. V dropped 5 bases and J dropped 10 bases, with 18 bases sitting between them. The CDR3 protein is CASSPYLEQRSPLHF. The CDR3 DNA is TGTGCCAGCAGCCCCTACTTAGAGCAGCGCTCACCCCTCCACTTT.

The V gene is TRBV6-1, the J gene TRBJ1-2; tentatively, D is TRBD1 (5 bases). Trimming removed 2 bases from V and 5 bases from J, with 9 bases in between. Germline V lookup: CDR1 MNHNS, CDR2 SASEGT. The CDR3 runs 13 residues. Here the CDR3 reads CASSERGGYGYTF. For the CDR3, the DNA is TGTGCCAGCAGTGAAAGGGGAGGTTATGGCTACACCTTC.